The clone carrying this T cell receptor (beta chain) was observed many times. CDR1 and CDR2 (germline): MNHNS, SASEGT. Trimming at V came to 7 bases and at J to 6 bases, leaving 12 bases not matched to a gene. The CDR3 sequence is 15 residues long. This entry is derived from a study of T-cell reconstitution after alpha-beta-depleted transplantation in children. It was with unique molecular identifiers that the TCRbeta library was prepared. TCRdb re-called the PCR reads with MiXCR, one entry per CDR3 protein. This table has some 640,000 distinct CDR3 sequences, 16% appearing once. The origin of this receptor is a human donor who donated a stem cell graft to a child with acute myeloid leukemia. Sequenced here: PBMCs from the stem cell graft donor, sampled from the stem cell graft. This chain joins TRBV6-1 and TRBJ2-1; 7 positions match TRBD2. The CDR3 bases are TGTGCCAGCACCTTACAGGCGGGGAGGGTCAATGAGCAGTTCTTC. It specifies CASTLQAGRVNEQFF.